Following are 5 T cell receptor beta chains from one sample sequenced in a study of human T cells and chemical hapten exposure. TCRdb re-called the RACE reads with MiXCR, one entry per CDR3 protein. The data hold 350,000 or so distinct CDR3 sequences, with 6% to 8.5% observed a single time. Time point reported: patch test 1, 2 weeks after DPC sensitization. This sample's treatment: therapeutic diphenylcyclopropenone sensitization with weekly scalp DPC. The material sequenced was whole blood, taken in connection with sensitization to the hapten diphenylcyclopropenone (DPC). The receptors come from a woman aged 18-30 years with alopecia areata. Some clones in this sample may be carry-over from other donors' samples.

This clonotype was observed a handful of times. The CDR3 nucleotides read TGTGCCAGCAGTTTGAGTGCCGGGGAGCTGTTTTTT. Its translation is CASSLSAGELFF. The genes are TRBV27 and TRBJ2-2; D not resolved. This CDR3 region has 12 residues. V gave up 3 bases and J gave up 6 bases, with 5 bases separating them. Germline values: CDR1 MNHEY, CDR2 SMNVEV (reference sequence).

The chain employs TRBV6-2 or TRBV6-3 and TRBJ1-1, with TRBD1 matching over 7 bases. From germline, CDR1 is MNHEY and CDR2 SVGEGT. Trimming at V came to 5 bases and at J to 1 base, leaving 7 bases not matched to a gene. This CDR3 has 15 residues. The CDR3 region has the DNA TGTGCCAGCAGTACTTGGGACAGCCAGAACACTGAAGCTTTCTTT. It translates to CASSTWDSQNTEAFF.

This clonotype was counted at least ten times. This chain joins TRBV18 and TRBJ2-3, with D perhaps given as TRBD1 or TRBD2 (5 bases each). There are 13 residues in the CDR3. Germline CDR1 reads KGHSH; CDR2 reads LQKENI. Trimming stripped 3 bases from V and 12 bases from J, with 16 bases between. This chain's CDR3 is CASSPPVMGPQYF. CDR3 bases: TGTGCCAGCTCACCCCCGGTGATGGGACCCCAGTATTTT. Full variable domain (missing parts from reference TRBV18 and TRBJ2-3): NAGVMQNPRHLVRRRGQEARLRCSPMKGHSHVYWYRQLPEEGLKFMVYLQKENIIDESGMPKERFSAEFPKEGPSILRIQQVVRGDSAAYFCASSPPVMGPQYFGPGTRLTVL.

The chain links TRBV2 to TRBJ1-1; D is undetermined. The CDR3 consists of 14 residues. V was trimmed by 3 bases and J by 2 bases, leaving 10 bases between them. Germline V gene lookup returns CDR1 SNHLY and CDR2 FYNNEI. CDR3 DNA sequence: TGTGCCAGCAGTGAGAGTGAGGGTAACACTGAAGCTTTCTTT. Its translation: CASSESEGNTEAFF.

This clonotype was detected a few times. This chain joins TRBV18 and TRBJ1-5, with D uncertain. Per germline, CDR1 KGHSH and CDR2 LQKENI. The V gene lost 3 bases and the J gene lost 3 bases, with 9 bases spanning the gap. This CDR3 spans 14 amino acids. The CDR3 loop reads CASSPSRLNQPQHF. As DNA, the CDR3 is TGTGCCAGCTCACCGTCCAGGCTCAATCAGCCCCAGCATTTT.